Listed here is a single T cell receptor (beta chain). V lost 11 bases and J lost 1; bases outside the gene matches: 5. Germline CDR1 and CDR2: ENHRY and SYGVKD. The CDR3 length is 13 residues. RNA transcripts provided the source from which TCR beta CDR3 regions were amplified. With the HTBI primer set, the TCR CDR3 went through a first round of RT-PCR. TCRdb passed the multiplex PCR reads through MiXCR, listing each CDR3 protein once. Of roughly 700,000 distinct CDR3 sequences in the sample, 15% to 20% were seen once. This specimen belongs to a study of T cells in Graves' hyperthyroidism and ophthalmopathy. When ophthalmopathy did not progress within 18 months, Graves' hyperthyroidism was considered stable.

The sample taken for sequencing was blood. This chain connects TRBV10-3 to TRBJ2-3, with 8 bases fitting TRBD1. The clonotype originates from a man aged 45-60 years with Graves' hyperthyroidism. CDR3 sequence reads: CAGGTGGTDTQYF. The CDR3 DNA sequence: TGTGCCGGCGGGACAGGTGGCACAGATACGCAGTATTTT.